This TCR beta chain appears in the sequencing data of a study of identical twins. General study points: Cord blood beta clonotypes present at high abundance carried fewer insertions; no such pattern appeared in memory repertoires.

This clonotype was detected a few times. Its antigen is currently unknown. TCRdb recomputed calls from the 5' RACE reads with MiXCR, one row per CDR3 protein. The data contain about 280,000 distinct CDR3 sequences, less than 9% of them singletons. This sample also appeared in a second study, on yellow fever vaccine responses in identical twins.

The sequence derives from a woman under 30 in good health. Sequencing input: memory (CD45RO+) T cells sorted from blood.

The CDR3 nucleotides are TGTGCCAGCAGTCGCCCAGGACTAGCGGAACAAGAGACCCAGTACTTC. Amino acid sequence: CASSRPGLAEQETQYF. The chain employs TRBV12-3 or TRBV12-4 and TRBJ2-5; 10 bases are a match to TRBD2. The V and J ends lost 5 bases and 2 bases, in that order; junction bases with no gene match: 8. The CDR3 runs to 16 residues.